The rows below give T cell receptor beta chains drawn from one sample of a study of blood T cell repertoires in COVID-19. TCRdb's table, derived via immunoSEQ multiplex PCR, lists solely in-frame clones and lacks some. The data show about 260,000 clones, over 80% seen once. The sequenced material came from peripheral blood. The receptors here all came from a woman between 40 and 50 years old with acute or convalescent COVID-19. CDR3s include the opening cysteine and the closing phenylalanine or tryptophan. Each record gives: D gene, J gene, clone size, V gene, CDR3 DNA, CDR3 protein. The D gene is left open where the match is weak. Clone size is given for some rows only: seen once, a few or many times, or a class if the clone is expanded.

D gene: NA
J gene: TRBJ2-5
clone size: few
V gene: TRBV5-1
CDR3 DNA: TGCGCCAGCGTGGAGGGGTTTTCTGTTGAATCGGAGACCCAGTACTTC
CDR3 protein: CASVEGFSVESETQYF

D gene: TRBD1
J gene: TRBJ1-5
clone size: NA
V gene: TRBV15
CDR3 DNA: TGTGCCACCAGCAGCCAGGGACAGTTCAATCAGCCCCAGCATTTT
CDR3 protein: CATSSQGQFNQPQHF

D gene: TRBD1
J gene: TRBJ1-2
clone size: NA
V gene: TRBV19
CDR3 DNA: TGTGCCAGTAGTACGGACAGGGGGCTTGGCTATGGCTACACCTTC
CDR3 protein: CASSTDRGLGYGYTF

D gene: NA
J gene: TRBJ1-1
clone size: NA
V gene: TRBV11-2
CDR3 DNA: TGTGCCAGCAGCCGAAGTAGCCTCGCCCGGCAGTCCGGCACTGAAGCTTTCTTT
CDR3 protein: CASSRSSLARQSGTEAFF

D gene: NA
J gene: TRBJ1-1
clone size: NA
V gene: TRBV11-2
CDR3 DNA: TGTGCCAGCAGCTTAGCGGGTCCGTACACTGAAGCTTTCTTT
CDR3 protein: CASSLAGPYTEAFF

D gene: NA
J gene: TRBJ1-5
clone size: few
V gene: TRBV29-1
CDR3 DNA: TGCAGCGTTGTTCTCGTGGGAGAGGGGCCCCAGCATTTT
CDR3 protein: CSVVLVGEGPQHF

D gene: TRBD1
J gene: TRBJ2-6
clone size: NA
V gene: TRBV11-2
CDR3 DNA: TGTGCCAGCAGCTCATCGGGACAGTTCCTCTCTGGGGCCAACGTCCTGACTTTC
CDR3 protein: CASSSSGQFLSGANVLTF

D gene: TRBD1
J gene: TRBJ1-2
clone size: NA
V gene: TRBV6-5
CDR3 DNA: TGTGCCAGCTCCCGCCACGGACAGGTCTATGGCTACACCTTC
CDR3 protein: CASSRHGQVYGYTF

D gene: TRBD1
J gene: TRBJ1-1
clone size: few
V gene: TRBV3-1/TRBV3-2
CDR3 DNA: TGTGCCAGCAGCCAAGATGTCACAGGGGCTGAAGCTTTCTTT
CDR3 protein: CASSQDVTGAEAFF

D gene: NA
J gene: TRBJ2-3
clone size: NA
V gene: TRBV10-3
CDR3 DNA: TGTGCCATCAGTGTCGGGGGGCAGCGCACAGATACGCAGTATTTT
CDR3 protein: CAISVGGQRTDTQYF

D gene: NA
J gene: TRBJ1-2
clone size: few
V gene: TRBV5-1
CDR3 DNA: TGCGCCAGCAGCGGTGGGGGGGCAGGCCACACTGGCTACACCTTC
CDR3 protein: CASSGGGAGHTGYTF

D gene: NA
J gene: TRBJ1-2
clone size: NA
V gene: TRBV5-4
CDR3 DNA: TGTGCCAGCAGCCCCGGGATAGGCCGAGGCTACACCTTC
CDR3 protein: CASSPGIGRGYTF

D gene: NA
J gene: TRBJ1-6
clone size: NA
V gene: TRBV2
CDR3 DNA: TGTGCCAGCAGTCGTGACAGTTATAATTCACCCCTCCACTTT
CDR3 protein: CASSRDSYNSPLHF

D gene: NA
J gene: TRBJ2-1
clone size: NA
V gene: TRBV4-1
CDR3 DNA: TGCGCCAGCAGCCAAGATTTTAGCAGCTCCTACAATGAGCAGTTCTTC
CDR3 protein: CASSQDFSSSYNEQFF